This record looks at one T cell receptor beta chain sequence and its context. This clone's antigen is unknown. No quality values exist for individual bases; no much larger clone is one base distant. This entry belongs to a study of beta chain features in type 1 diabetes listed by TCRdb under 2018. Looking at the study overall: Mean age, gender distribution, total cell number and subset yield did not differ between patients and healthy donors. A total of roughly 100 million sorted cells were examined across all samples, and the number of cells per subset was strongly correlated with RNA yield. The study compared TCRB repertoires of sorted circulating CD4+ T cell subsets between recently diagnosed type 1 diabetes patients and matched healthy donors. Regulatory and stem cell-like memory subsets were isolated from only 8 patients and 8 healthy donors, whereas naive and central memory subsets came from all 30 or so donors.

Trimming accounts for 10 bases at V and 4 bases at J, while the number of junction bases matched to no gene is 11. Taken from cysteine to phenylalanine, the CDR3 has 14 residues. Of all the DNA, just the CDR3 is kept, 42 bases in frame from base 1. CDR1 and CDR2 were assigned from the germline V gene (reference sequence) as LNHDA and SQIVND. General study outcomes and caveats: Patients with type 1 diabetes made fewer insertions and deleted more nucleotides at VDJ recombination sites, implying thymic rearrangement abnormalities. Only small numbers of individuals were included in the HLA sub-analyses, which left unresolved whether HLA type had any influence on TCRB rearrangement. The naive, central memory and regulatory TCRB repertoires appeared to resemble one another more closely among patients than among healthy donors. Because cDNA rather than genomic DNA was sequenced, highly expressing activated cells could have been over-represented, although no difference in activation and CD3 levels was found between groups. Shorter templates might be favored by PCR, yet because patient and control samples were amplified and corrected together, any such skew would affect both groups equally. In all four CD4+ subsets, TCRB CDR3 length was moderately but significantly shorter in type 1 diabetes patients.

The High Capacity cDNA Reverse Transcription Kit was used to reverse transcribe all of the isolated RNA, meaning that expressed TCRB transcripts were what got sequenced. Deep immunoSEQ sequencing was performed on naive, central memory and regulatory T cell samples, with an average of roughly 3.5 million total reads per sample. Sorted cells were lysed in RLT buffer, and RNA was extracted using DNase-treated RNeasy Micro or Mini kits according to cell number. Each cell subset was processed on its own to prevent cross-contamination, while patient and healthy donor samples were processed together. Using the immunoSEQ multiplex PCR, TCRB sequences were amplified from cDNA into 87-bp fragments spanning the CDR3 region. The amplicons were sequenced using the Illumina HiSeq platform. The original pipeline was this. PCR bias was computationally corrected using synthetic template baselines, reads within Hamming distance 2 were collapsed, and singletons that could not be merged were discarded. Reads were aligned against IMGT so that V, D and J genes, CDR3 length and insertions or deletions at six rearrangement sites could be assigned. Within each subset, clonotype counts were normalized to sorted cell number, after which true diversity and Gini coefficients were computed with the tcR R package. The overlap coefficient, calculated on TCRB nucleotide sequences, was used to measure repertoire sharing. TCRdb provides this immuneACCESS table in a form limited to in-frame rearrangements. Some clones are lacking; in checked studies, under half of them reflect an unresolved V gene, and why the rest are absent is not known. The V and J calls and clone size were taken over from that table, and D and trimming were inferred from the DNA. In all, the sample holds roughly 41,000 clones, and 49% of those were seen once. 0.72% of the sample is taken by the ten largest.

From each donor, a single peripheral blood sample of about 100 mL on average was drawn into heparinised tubes. Using a panel that included CD45RO, CCR7, CD25, CD127, CD95 and CD27, naive, central memory, regulatory and stem cell-like memory CD4+ T cells were sorted on a BD FACSAria II. All sorted populations exceeded 98% purity. PBMCs were isolated immediately by Lymphoprep density gradient centrifugation and stained directly without culture. Samples were stained and sorted in pairs, with one healthy donor and one patient per experiment, so that batch effects were minimized. The sequence came from a woman under 30 in good health. The specimen sequenced was central memory CD4+ T cells from blood. The sequence links TRBV19 to TRBJ2-3; 7 central nucleotides agree with TRBD2. The CDR3 protein sequence reads: CATGSAGESDTQYF. The bases are TGTGCCACTGGAAGTGCGGGAGAGTCAGATACGCAGTATTTT.